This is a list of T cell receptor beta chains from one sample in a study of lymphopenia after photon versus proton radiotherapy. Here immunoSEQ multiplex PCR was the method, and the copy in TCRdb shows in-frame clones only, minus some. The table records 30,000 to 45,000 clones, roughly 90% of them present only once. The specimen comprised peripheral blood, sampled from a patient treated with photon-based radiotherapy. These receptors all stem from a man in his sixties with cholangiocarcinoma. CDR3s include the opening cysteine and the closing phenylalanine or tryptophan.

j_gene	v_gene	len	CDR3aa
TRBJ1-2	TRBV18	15	CASSPGAGGDYGYTF
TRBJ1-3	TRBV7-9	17	CASSYRSLGTAGNTIYF
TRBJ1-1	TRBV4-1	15	CASSPLGRSNTEAFF
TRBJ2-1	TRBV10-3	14	CAISEEGARGEQFF
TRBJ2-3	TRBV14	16	CASSPKRRQRTDTQYF
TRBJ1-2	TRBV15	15	CATRSGQGVAYGYTF
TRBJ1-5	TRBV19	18	CASSTSYSGTGYNQPQHF
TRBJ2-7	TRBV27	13	CASSEGGGTEQYF
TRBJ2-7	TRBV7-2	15	CASSLGSSAGVGQYF
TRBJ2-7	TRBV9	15	CASSETGTGFTEQYF
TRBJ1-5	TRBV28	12	CASRPWDQPQHF
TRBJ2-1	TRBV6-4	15	CASSPSWGAYNEQFF
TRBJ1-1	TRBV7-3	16	CASSPTAPGLNTEAFF
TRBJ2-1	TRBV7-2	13	CASDSGSYNEQFF
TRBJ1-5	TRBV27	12	CASNDYGQPQHF
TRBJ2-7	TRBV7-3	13	CASSLNQDRKQYF
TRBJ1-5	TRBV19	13	CASRDRGGQPQHF
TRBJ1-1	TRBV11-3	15	CASSLNSWANTEAFF
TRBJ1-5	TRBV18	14	CASSQGGGNQPQHF
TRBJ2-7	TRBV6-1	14	CASSGLAGVYEQYF
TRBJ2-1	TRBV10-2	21	CASSESTRGGFVSGSYNEQFF
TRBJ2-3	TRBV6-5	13	CASRPRGTDTQYF
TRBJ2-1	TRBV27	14	CASGRQGEGNEQFF
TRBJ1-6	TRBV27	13	CASTNSYNSPLHF
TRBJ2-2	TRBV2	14	CASSHPGNTGELFF
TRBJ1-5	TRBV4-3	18	CASSQDLQGVSSNQPQHF
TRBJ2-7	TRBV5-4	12	CASSRTGYEQYF
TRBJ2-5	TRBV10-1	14	CASSESISEGRRYF
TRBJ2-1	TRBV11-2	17	CASSLVLAGVYQNEQFF
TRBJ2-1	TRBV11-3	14	CASSLRGTYNEQFF
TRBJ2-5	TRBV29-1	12	CSVAGPQETQYF
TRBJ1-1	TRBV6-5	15	CASSYRDTPIAEAFF
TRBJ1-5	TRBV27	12	CASSPPGRTQHF
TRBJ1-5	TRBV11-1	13	CASSLDGNQPQHF
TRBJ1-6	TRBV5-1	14	CASSLETGNSPLHF
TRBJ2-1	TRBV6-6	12	CASSTLNNEQFF
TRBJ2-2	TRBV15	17	CATSRDRTGLNTGELFF
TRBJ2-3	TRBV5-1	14	CASSLSGRGDTQYF
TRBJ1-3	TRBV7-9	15	CASSMDSFSGNTIYF
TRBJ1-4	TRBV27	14	CASSLTGGDEKLFF
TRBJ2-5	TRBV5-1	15	CASNEMPGGGETQYF
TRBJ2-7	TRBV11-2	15	CASSSGTGGSYEQYF
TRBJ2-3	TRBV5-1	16	CASSPVTSGNTDTQYF
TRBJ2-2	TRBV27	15	CASSSQGHNTGELFF
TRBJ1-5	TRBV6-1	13	CASSDETNQPQHF
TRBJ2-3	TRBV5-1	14	CASSQRTSTDTQYF
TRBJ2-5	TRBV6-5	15	CASSLGTGGRETQYF
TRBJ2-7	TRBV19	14	CASSSRDREYEQYF
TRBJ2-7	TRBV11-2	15	CASSLGGRASYEQYF
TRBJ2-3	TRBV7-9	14	CASSSPSGTDTQYF
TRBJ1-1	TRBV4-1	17	CASSQDPSGQMNTEAFF
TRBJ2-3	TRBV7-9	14	CASSFGGITDTQYF
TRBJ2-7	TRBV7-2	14	CASSSQGLSYEQYF
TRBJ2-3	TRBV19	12	CAIQGDTDTQYF